The 26 T cell receptor beta chains presented below share a single source sample, sequenced in a study of control samples from healthy donors and cancer patients. The assay was immunoSEQ multiplex PCR, and TCRdb's table has in-frame clones only and misses some. The data contain roughly 100,000 clones, roughly nine tenths of them singletons. The source material was blood. These receptors all come from a woman in her twenties or thirties in good health.

This chain links TRBV29-1 with TRBJ2-5, with TRBD1 matching over 10 bases. The CDR3 is 16 amino acids. Germline trimming cut 7 bases from V and 4 bases from J; bases unmatched to any gene: 15. From germline, CDR1 is SQVTM and CDR2 ANQGSEA. The CDR3 is CSAGGRSRDRGETQYF. The CDR3 coding sequence is TGCAGCGCGGGCGGTAGAAGCAGGGACAGGGGAGAGACCCAGTACTTC.

The chain couples TRBV28 to TRBJ2-3; maybe TRBD2 (5 bases). The CDR3 is 14 residues long. Trimming shortened V by 7 bases and J by 7 bases, and 18 bases separated the two germline ends. The germline gives CDR1 MDHEN, CDR2 SYDVKM. The CDR3, as DNA: TGTGCCAGCACCGCAAGTTCGGGGAGTCATACGCAGTATTTT. This gives the protein CASTASSGSHTQYF.

The rearrangement joins TRBV28 to TRBJ1-5; unclear D gene. V was trimmed by 8 bases and J by 7 bases, leaving 12 bases between them. The CDR3 extends over 12 amino acids. Looked up from germline, CDR1 is MDHEN and CDR2 is SYDVKM. The CDR3 DNA sequence: TGTGCCAGCCGCATAGCGCTCCAGCCCCAGCATTTT. Translated, it gives CASRIALQPQHF.

The J gene is TRBJ2-4, the V gene TRBV5-1; D is unclear. The CDR3 totals 13 residues. The germline V gene encodes CDR1 SGHRS and CDR2 YFSETQ. The germline V and J ends were trimmed by 2 bases and 1 base, with 4 bases remaining between them. The CDR3 is CASSLGAKNIQYF. Here the CDR3 DNA reads TGCGCCAGCAGCTTAGGGGCCAAAAACATTCAGTACTTC.

This sequence joins TRBV5-1 and TRBJ1-5; D possibly corresponds to TRBD1 (6 bases). This CDR3 spans 15 amino acids. Germline CDR1 SGHRS, CDR2 YFSETQ. V shed 4 bases and J shed 0 bases, with 11 bases lying between them. Here the CDR3 reads CASSKDSHSNQPQHF. The CDR3 DNA reads as TGCGCCAGCAGCAAGGACAGCCATAGCAATCAGCCCCAGCATTTT.

This clone has only a few counts. The chain links TRBV10-1 to TRBJ2-3; 8 bases match TRBD2. This CDR3 comprises 12 residues. Looked up from germline, CDR1 is WNHNN and CDR2 is SYGVQD (reference sequence). V trimming: 8 bases; J trimming: 7 bases; junction bases outside the gene matches: 5. The CDR3 DNA is TGCGCCAGCGGCCCGGGGGGGAATACGCAGTATTTT. Encoded protein: CASGPGGNTQYF.

This CDR3 reads CASSRQGAQYEQYF. The CDR3 DNA reads TGTGCCAGCAGCCGACAGGGGGCCCAGTACGAGCAGTACTTC. The rearrangement joins TRBV3-1 (or the pseudogene TRBV3-2) to TRBJ2-7; 10 nucleotides align to TRBD1. The CDR3 contains 14 residues. The germline V gene encodes CDR1 LGHDT and CDR2 YNNKEL (reference sequence). J gave up 4 bases and V 4 bases, and 4 bases lay outside the gene matches.

Written as DNA, the CDR3 is TGCGCCAGCAGTACACAGGGGGACCCAACGAACACTGAAGCTTTCTTT. It codes for CASSTQGDPTNTEAFF. The chain carries TRBV23-1 and TRBJ1-1; TRBD1 matches at 8 bases. TRBV23-1 is designated an ORF whose function remains uncertain. The ends lost 5 bases at V and 1 base at J; junction bases unmatched: 9. The length of the CDR3 is 16 residues.

The chain uses TRBV14 and TRBJ1-1; D not certain. CDR1 and CDR2 from the germline V gene are SGHDN and FVKESK. CDR3 size: 11 residues. Trimming took 4 bases from V and 6 from J, leaving 6 bases between them. The DNA of the CDR3 is TGTGCCAGCAGCCTCGGGGCTGAAGCTTTCTTT. Translated: CASSLGAEAFF.

The chain recombines TRBV5-1 with TRBJ1-1; 8 bases line up with TRBD1. V gave up 3 bases and J gave up 4 bases; unmatched junction bases: 5. The germline V gene encodes CDR1 SGHRS and CDR2 YFSETQ. The CDR3 sequence is 14 residues long. The CDR3 sequence is CASSSPQGATEAFF. Here the CDR3 DNA reads TGCGCCAGCAGCTCCCCCCAGGGGGCCACTGAAGCTTTCTTT.

The chain couples TRBV20-1 to TRBJ1-1; no reliable D call. The CDR3 runs 11 residues. The V gene's germline CDR1 is DFQATT and CDR2 SNEGSKA (reference sequence). V dropped 0 bases and J dropped 5 bases, with 4 bases sitting between them. The CDR3 sequence is CSARDITEAFF. The CDR3 DNA is TGCAGTGCTAGAGACATAACTGAAGCTTTCTTT.

The chain recombines TRBV4-1 with TRBJ1-2, with D unresolved. The germline V gene encodes CDR1 MGHRA and CDR2 YSYEKL. CDR3 length: 13 amino acids. The V end lost 4 bases, the J end lost 9 bases, and 15 bases lay between the germline ends. This CDR3 is CASSPTAMRSYTF. The CDR3 nucleotides are TGCGCCAGCAGCCCAACCGCTATGAGAAGCTACACCTTC.

The V call is TRBV4-2, the J call TRBJ1-2; D not resolved. Deletions cut 0 bases from V and 0 bases from J, with 11 bases between. The CDR3 length is 16 residues. CDR1 and CDR2 from the germline V gene are LGHNA and YNFKEQ. The CDR3 region is CASSQDRNSANYGYTF. Here the CDR3 DNA reads TGTGCCAGCAGCCAAGATAGGAACAGCGCTAACTATGGCTACACCTTC.

CDR3 sequence reads: CASSDSGRRNTIYF. As DNA, the CDR3 is TGTGCCAGTAGCGACAGTGGGAGGCGAAACACCATATATTTT. This chain connects TRBV19 to TRBJ1-3, with a weak D call TRBD1 (5 bases). CDR3 size: 14 residues. Germline V gene lookup returns CDR1 LNHDA and CDR2 SQIVND (reference sequence). V was cut by 6 bases and J by 5 bases, with 14 bases left in between.

V gene TRBV6-6 combines with J gene TRBJ2-7, with unresolved D. This CDR3 comprises 12 residues. Germline V gene sequence: CDR1 MNHNY, CDR2 SVGAGI (reference sequence). The ends were cut back, 5 bases at V and 3 bases at J, with 8 bases in the middle. This chain's CDR3 is CASSVGIYEQYF. CDR3 nucleotides: TGTGCCAGCAGTGTAGGGATCTACGAGCAGTACTTC.

The J gene is TRBJ1-2, the V gene TRBV6-5, with D perhaps TRBD1 (6 bases). Trimming shortened V by 6 bases and J by 7 bases, and 18 bases separated the two germline ends. This CDR3 comprises 14 residues. From germline, CDR1 is MNHEY and CDR2 SVGAGI. The CDR3: CASRKGGRVLGYTF. CDR3 nucleotide sequence: TGTGCCAGCAGGAAGGGGGGCAGGGTTCTTGGCTACACCTTC.

The rearrangement joins TRBV10-1 to TRBJ2-3, with 9 positions matching TRBD2. The CDR3 covers 15 residues. V shed 4 bases and J 3 bases; nucleotides not matched to a gene: 5. CDR1 is WNHNN, CDR2 SYGVQD, per germline (reference sequence). In nucleotides, the CDR3 is TGCGCCAGCAGTGGAATTAGCGGGGGTACAGATACGCAGTATTTT. It is translated as CASSGISGGTDTQYF.

The chain uses TRBV27 and TRBJ2-3; TRBD2 matches at 10 bases. V lost 5 bases and J lost 7; bases outside the gene matches: 6. There are 14 residues in the CDR3. Germline-derived CDR1 and CDR2 are MNHEY and SMNVEV (reference sequence). The CDR3 loop is CASSMERGGNTQYF. In DNA form, the CDR3 reads TGTGCCAGCAGTATGGAGCGGGGGGGAAATACGCAGTATTTT.

V and J are TRBV30 and TRBJ1-6; a possible D gene is TRBD1 (6 bases). Trimming took 7 bases from V and 7 from J, leaving 20 bases between them. The CDR3 consists of 15 residues. Per germline, CDR1 GTSNPN and CDR2 SVGIG (reference sequence). The DNA for the CDR3 is TGTGCCTCCGGCGGGGGGCTAGGAAAGAATTCACCCCTCCACTTT. Translating it yields CASGGGLGKNSPLHF. Together with reference TRBV30 and TRBJ1-6, the CDR3 gives the full variable domain: SQTIHQWPATLVQPVGSPLSLECTVEGTSNPNLYWYRQAAGRGLQLLFYSVGIGQISSEVPQNLSASRPQDRQFILSSKKLLLSDSGFYLCASGGGLGKNSPLHFGNGTRLTVT.

The rearrangement uses TRBV7-8 and TRBJ1-3; 10 bases match TRBD1. The trim removed 0 bases at V and 0 bases at J, leaving 2 bases unmatched. CDR1 is SGHVS and CDR2 is FQNEAQ in the germline V gene. This CDR3 is built from 17 residues. CDR3 DNA sequence: TGTGCCAGCAGCTTAGCCTGGACAGGGGGCTCTGGAAACACCATATATTTT. Amino acid sequence: CASSLAWTGGSGNTIYF.

The rearrangement joins TRBV19 to TRBJ2-7; TRBD2 is a possible D gene (5 bases). V shed 3 bases and J shed 5 bases, with 5 bases lying between them. CDR1 LNHDA and CDR2 SQIVND come from the germline V gene (reference sequence). The CDR3 consists of 11 residues. The chain's CDR3 is CASSMEDEQYF. The CDR3 DNA sequence: TGTGCCAGTAGTATGGAGGACGAGCAGTACTTC.

The chain uses TRBV5-4 and TRBJ2-1, with D perhaps matching TRBD2 (7 bases). The ends were cut back, 6 bases at V and 2 bases at J, with 18 bases in the middle. Germline-derived CDR1 and CDR2 are SGHNT and YYREEE (reference sequence). This CDR3 comprises 16 residues. CDR3: CASTLRGPTAYNEQFF. CDR3 coding DNA: TGTGCCAGCACCCTGCGGGGGCCCACGGCCTACAATGAGCAGTTCTTC. The full variable domain, with the rest looked up from reference TRBV5-4 and TRBJ2-1, is ETGVTQSPTHLIKTRGQQVTLRCSSQSGHNTVSWYQQALGQGPQFIFQYYREEENGRGNFPPRFSGLQFPNYSSELNVNALELDDSALYLCASTLRGPTAYNEQFFGPGTRLTVL.

The J gene is TRBJ1-2, the V gene TRBV12-3 or TRBV12-4, with 8 bases lining up with TRBD1. The CDR3 extends over 12 amino acids. V lost 6 bases and J lost 5; bases outside the gene matches: 2. Here the CDR3 DNA reads TGTGCCAGCAGGGGACAGGAGTATGGCTACACCTTC. Translation: CASRGQEYGYTF.

The genes are TRBV7-4 and TRBJ2-3, with 8 nucleotides matching TRBD2. This CDR3 has 16 residues. V lost 1 base to trimming and J lost 4 bases; unmatched junction nucleotides: 7. Looked up from germline, CDR1 is SGHVT and CDR2 is SQSDAQ. CDR3: CASSLVRGVCPDTQYF. In DNA, the CDR3 is TGTGCCAGCAGCTTAGTGCGGGGGGTATGCCCAGATACGCAGTATTTT. The full variable domain, its missing parts supplied by reference TRBV7-4 and TRBJ2-3, is GAGVSQSPRYKVAKRGRDVALRCDSISGHVTLYWYRQTLGQGSEVLTYSQSDAQRDKSGRPSGRFSAERPERSVSTLKIQRTEQGDSAVYLCASSLVRGVCPDTQYFGPGTRLTVL.

The CDR3 coding sequence is TGCGCCAGCAGCCGGGGCGCTGAAGCTTTCTTT. Encoded protein: CASSRGAEAFF. The V and J genes are TRBV4-1 and TRBJ1-1; maybe TRBD1 (5 bases). Germline V gene lookup returns CDR1 MGHRA and CDR2 YSYEKL. The length of the CDR3 is 11 residues. With 4 bases removed from V and 6 bases from J, the gap between germline ends came to 6 bases.

This clone was found a few times. The chain joins TRBV7-2 to TRBJ2-1, with TRBD2 as a possible D gene (6 bases). Trimming shortened V by 4 bases and J by 4 bases, and 11 bases separated the two germline ends. Per the germline V gene, CDR1 is SGHTA and CDR2 is FQGNSA. The CDR3 runs 14 residues. The CDR3 DNA is TGTGCCAGCAGCTCCGGGGGTTTTTACAATGAGCAGTTCTTC. It is translated as CASSSGGFYNEQFF.